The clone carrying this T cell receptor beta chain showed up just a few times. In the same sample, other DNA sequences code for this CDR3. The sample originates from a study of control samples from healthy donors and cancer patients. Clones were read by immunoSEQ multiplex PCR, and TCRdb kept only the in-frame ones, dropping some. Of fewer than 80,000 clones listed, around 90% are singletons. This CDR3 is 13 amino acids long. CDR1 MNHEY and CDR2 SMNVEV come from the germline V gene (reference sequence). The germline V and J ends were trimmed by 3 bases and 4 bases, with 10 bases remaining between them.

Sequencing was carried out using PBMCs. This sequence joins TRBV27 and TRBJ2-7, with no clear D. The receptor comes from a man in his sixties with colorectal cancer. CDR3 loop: CASSFTRQYEQYF. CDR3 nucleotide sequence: TGTGCCAGCAGTTTTACTCGCCAGTACGAGCAGTACTTC.